One sample yielded the 24 T cell receptor beta chains listed below, sequenced in a study of cytomegalovirus exposure and HLA in healthy donors. PCR employed 60 Vbeta and 13 Jbeta primers. The method was immunoSEQ multiplex PCR; TCRdb's version includes in-frame clones alone and lacks a portion of them. This table holds 30,000 or so clones, 65% to 75% found once. Sequencing input: PBMCs. These receptors all stem from a man in his forties or fifties in good health and CMV-seropositive.

The chain combines TRBV25-1 with TRBJ1-6; 7 bases are shared with TRBD1. The germline gives CDR1 MGHDK, CDR2 SYGVNS. Germline trimming cut 3 bases from V and 9 bases from J; bases unmatched to any gene: 5. This CDR3 region has 14 residues. The CDR3 DNA reads as TGTGCCAGCAGTGATCAGGGGGACGCTTCACCCCTCCACTTT. This encodes CASSDQGDASPLHF.

CDR3 sequence reads: CANKRNPGAEETQYF. The DNA of the CDR3 is TGCGCCAACAAACGGAATCCCGGCGCGGAAGAGACCCAGTACTTC. The chain couples TRBV5-1 to TRBJ2-5, with D unclear. CDR3 length: 15 amino acids. Germline-derived CDR1 and CDR2 are SGHRS and YFSETQ. Trimming stripped 9 bases from V and 3 bases from J, with 21 bases between.

The chain joins TRBV10-1 to TRBJ2-7, with TRBD1 as a possible D gene (5 bases). V gave up 10 bases and J gave up 2 bases, with 15 bases separating them. CDR3 size: 13 residues. The germline V gene encodes CDR1 WNHNN and CDR2 SYGVQD (reference sequence). CDR3 region: CANSTVTPYEQYF. The CDR3 nucleotides read TGCGCCAACTCGACAGTGACACCCTACGAGCAGTACTTC.

The V and J genes are TRBV30 and TRBJ2-4, with TRBD1 matching 7 bases. The CDR3 contains 14 residues. The J segment lost 0 bases and the V segment lost 1 base, leaving 0 bases of the junction unmatched. From germline, CDR1 is GTSNPN and CDR2 SVGIG (reference sequence). CDR3 protein: CAWSGQGAKNIQYF. In DNA, the CDR3 is TGTGCCTGGAGTGGACAGGGAGCCAAAAACATTCAGTACTTC.

The V and J genes are TRBV6-5 and TRBJ1-2; D might be TRBD1 (6 bases). The CDR3 contains 13 residues. With 6 bases removed from V and 4 bases from J, the gap between germline ends came to 12 bases. The germline V gene has CDR1 MNHEY and CDR2 SVGAGI. The CDR3 bases are TGTGCCAGCAGCTCCGGACAGTTCTATGGCTACACCTTC. Its protein is CASSSGQFYGYTF.

The chain has TRBV4-1 and TRBJ2-6; 7 nucleotides align to TRBD1. Germline lookup yields CDR1 MGHRA and CDR2 YSYEKL. V gave up 5 bases and J gave up 0 bases; unmatched junction bases: 10. The CDR3 consists of 18 residues. CDR3: CASSTHRGKASGANVLTF. The CDR3 DNA sequence: TGCGCCAGCAGCACTCACAGGGGTAAGGCCTCTGGGGCCAACGTCCTGACTTTC.

V usage is TRBV6-5 and J usage is TRBJ1-3; TRBD1 is a possible D gene (6 bases). The CDR3 is 15 amino acids. Per the germline V gene, CDR1 is MNHEY and CDR2 is SVGAGI. The germline V and J ends were trimmed by 5 bases and 1 base, with 12 bases remaining between them. The CDR3 is CASSADRFSGNTIYF. CDR3 nucleotide sequence: TGTGCCAGCAGTGCCGACAGGTTTTCTGGAAACACCATATATTTT.

The chain links TRBV7-3 to TRBJ1-3; D call uncertain. This CDR3 is 14 amino acids long. CDR1 and CDR2 from the germline V gene are SGHTA and FQGTGA. The V end lost 0 bases, the J end lost 6 bases, and 9 bases lay between the germline ends. CDR3 DNA sequence: TGTGCCAGCAGCTTAACCGGGGAGCTAAACACCATATATTTT. Translated, it gives CASSLTGELNTIYF.

The chain combines TRBV15 with TRBJ1-1, with a tentative D call TRBD1 (6 bases). Between the trimmed V and J ends, which lost 0 bases and 1 base, there was a span of 12 bases. The CDR3 sequence is 16 residues long. CDR1 is LNHNV, CDR2 YYDKDF, per germline (reference sequence). The chain's CDR3 is CATSRDSGTRNTEAFF. In DNA form, the CDR3 reads TGTGCCACCAGCAGAGATTCGGGGACACGGAACACTGAAGCTTTCTTT. Full variable domain (missing parts from reference TRBV15 and TRBJ1-1): DAMVIQNPRYQVTQFGKPVTLSCSQTLNHNVMYWYQQKSSQAPKLLFHYYDKDFNNEADTPDNFQSRRPNTSFCFLDIRSPGLGDTAMYLCATSRDSGTRNTEAFFGQGTRLTVV.

This clone was detected a few times. V and J are TRBV5-1 and TRBJ2-1, with 13 bases fitting TRBD2. The germline CDR1 and CDR2 sequences are SGHRS and YFSETQ. Germline trimming cut 6 bases from V and 7 bases from J; bases unmatched to any gene: 7. The CDR3 runs to 15 residues. In nucleotides, the CDR3 is TGCGCCAGCACCAACGGACTAGCGGGAGTTAATGAGCAGTTCTTC. Encoded protein: CASTNGLAGVNEQFF.

About this clone: Mismatch with germline at one junction end may stem from a read error. The V call is TRBV5-8, the J call TRBJ2-3; D remains unclear. CDR1 is SGHTS, CDR2 YDEGEE, per germline. CDR3 length equals 8 residues. The CDR3: CASRPVHF. The CDR3 DNA sequence: TGTGCCAGCAGGCCGGTGCATTTT. Variable domain in full (rest from reference TRBV5-8 and TRBJ2-3): EAGVTQSPTHLIKTRGQQATLRCSPISGHTSVYWYQQALGLGLQFLLWYDEGEERNRGNFPPRFSGRQFPNYSSELNVNALELEDSALYLCASRPVHFGPGTRLTVL.

The gene calls are TRBV27 and TRBJ1-2; D is undetermined. The V and J ends lost 4 bases and 1 base respectively, with 10 bases between them. The CDR3 is 14 amino acids. Germline values: CDR1 MNHEY, CDR2 SMNVEV (reference sequence). The CDR3 protein is CASSSVIDNYGYTF. DNA of the CDR3: TGTGCCAGCAGTTCGGTGATCGATAACTATGGCTACACCTTC.

This clone was seen a handful of times. The genes are TRBV11-2 and TRBJ2-3, with D unclear. This CDR3 region has 14 residues. The ends were cut back, 5 bases at V and 4 bases at J, with 13 bases in the middle. Germline loops: CDR1 SGHAT, CDR2 FQNNGV. The CDR3: CASSQDPGSDTQYF. CDR3 DNA: TGTGCCAGCAGCCAGGATCCCGGCTCAGATACGCAGTATTTT.

This sequence joins TRBV30 and TRBJ1-3; D remains unclear. The CDR3 covers 13 residues. The V end lost 1 base, the J end lost 8 bases, and 12 bases lay between the germline ends. Germline V CDR1 and CDR2: GTSNPN, SVGIG (reference sequence). The CDR3 sequence is CAWSGVNRDTIYF. For the CDR3, the DNA is TGTGCCTGGAGTGGGGTCAACCGGGACACCATATATTTT.

The rearrangement links TRBV5-1 to TRBJ2-7; D is ambiguous. Germline CDR1 SGHRS, CDR2 YFSETQ. The V end lost 4 bases, the J end lost 1 base, and 6 bases lay between the germline ends. The length of the CDR3 is 12 residues. CDR3 region: CASSGGSYEQYF. CDR3 sequence (DNA): TGCGCCAGCAGCGGCGGATCCTACGAGCAGTACTTC.

In its sample, this clone was seen a few times. The J gene is TRBJ1-1, the V gene TRBV7-9; possibly TRBD1 for D (5 bases). Deletions cut 7 bases from V and 3 bases from J, with 15 bases between. Germline lookup yields CDR1 SEHNR and CDR2 FQNEAQ (reference sequence). This CDR3 spans 14 amino acids. The CDR3 DNA follows: TGTGCCAGCATTGGGATGAAAGGGGACACTGAAGCTTTCTTT. Translating gives CASIGMKGDTEAFF.

This chain connects TRBV5-1 to TRBJ1-2, with 10 bases matching TRBD1. This CDR3 is built from 14 residues. After removal of 0 bases from V and 7 bases from J, the junction contained 3 bases not matched to a gene. CDR1 is SGHRS and CDR2 is YFSETQ in the germline V gene. This CDR3 is CASSLETGGRGYTF. The DNA for the CDR3 is TGCGCCAGCAGCTTGGAGACAGGGGGCCGTGGCTACACCTTC.

The V gene is TRBV5-1, the J gene TRBJ2-1; the match to TRBD1 covers 11 bases. This CDR3 contains 15 residues. Germline lookup yields CDR1 SGHRS and CDR2 YFSETQ. Germline trimming cut 2 bases from V and 6 bases from J; bases unmatched to any gene: 4. The CDR3 sequence is CASSFGTGGINEQFF. CDR3 DNA: TGCGCCAGCAGCTTCGGGACAGGGGGTATCAATGAGCAGTTCTTC.

This clone was observed a few times. V is TRBV10-2 and J is TRBJ2-1; the D gene is possibly TRBD2 (6 bases). Trimming shortened V by 7 bases and J by 9 bases, and 16 bases separated the two germline ends. Germline V lookup: CDR1 WSHSY, CDR2 SAAADI. This CDR3 comprises 13 residues. CDR3 loop: CASTSTPGSEQFF. CDR3 DNA: TGCGCCAGCACCTCGACACCCGGGAGTGAGCAGTTCTTC.

J is TRBJ1-1 and V is TRBV29-1; possibly TRBD1 for D (5 bases). From germline, CDR1 is SQVTM and CDR2 ANQGSEA. This CDR3 has 14 amino acids. Trimming took off 5 bases at V and 0 bases at J, with 13 bases between the two ends. DNA for the CDR3: TGCAGCGTTTCGCGACAGTCTGTGAACACTGAAGCTTTCTTT. Protein sequence: CSVSRQSVNTEAFF.

The V call is TRBV6-6, the J call TRBJ1-2; D perhaps matches TRBD1 (6 bases). This CDR3 contains 13 residues. Deletions cut 5 bases from V and 1 base from J, with 8 bases between. CDR1 MNHNY and CDR2 SVGAGI come from the germline V gene (reference sequence). The CDR3 region is CASSPDSNYGYTF. CDR3 DNA sequence: TGTGCCAGCAGTCCGGACAGTAACTATGGCTACACCTTC.

The chain couples TRBV4-2 to TRBJ2-1, with 15 bases lining up with TRBD2. Germline lookup yields CDR1 LGHNA and CDR2 YNFKEQ. Losses at the gene ends were 3 bases for V and 8 bases for J; bases not matched to a gene: 5. CDR3 length: 16 amino acids. The CDR3, as DNA: TGTGCCAGCAGCCAGGCCAGGACTAGCGGGAGGGATGAGCAGTTCTTC. Amino acid sequence: CASSQARTSGRDEQFF.

Details on this clone: The same CDR3 arises from other DNA sequences in this sample as well. The chain has TRBV7-9 and TRBJ2-5; perhaps TRBD2 as D (5 bases). The CDR3 runs to 12 residues. Trimming left V 1 base short and J 5 bases short, with 5 bases between. The germline CDR1 and CDR2 sequences are SEHNR and FQNEAQ (reference sequence). The CDR3: CASSLVAETQYF. The CDR3 DNA follows: TGTGCCAGCAGCTTAGTAGCGGAGACCCAGTACTTC.

The rearrangement links TRBV29-1 to TRBJ2-5; 7 bases match TRBD2. The CDR3 length is 15 residues. Germline CDR1 reads SQVTM; CDR2 reads ANQGSEA. V trimming: 4 bases; J trimming: 2 bases; junction bases outside the gene matches: 10. CDR3 nucleotide sequence: TGCAGCGTTGTCGTCGGGGGGAGAACACAAGAGACCCAGTACTTC. Protein: CSVVVGGRTQETQYF. Drawing the rest from reference TRBV29-1 and TRBJ2-5, the complete variable domain is SAVISQKPSRDICQRGTSLTIQCQVDSQVTMMFWYRQQPGQSLTLIATANQGSEATYESGFVIDKFPISRPNLTFSTLTVSNMSPEDSSIYLCSVVVGGRTQETQYFGPGTRLLVL.